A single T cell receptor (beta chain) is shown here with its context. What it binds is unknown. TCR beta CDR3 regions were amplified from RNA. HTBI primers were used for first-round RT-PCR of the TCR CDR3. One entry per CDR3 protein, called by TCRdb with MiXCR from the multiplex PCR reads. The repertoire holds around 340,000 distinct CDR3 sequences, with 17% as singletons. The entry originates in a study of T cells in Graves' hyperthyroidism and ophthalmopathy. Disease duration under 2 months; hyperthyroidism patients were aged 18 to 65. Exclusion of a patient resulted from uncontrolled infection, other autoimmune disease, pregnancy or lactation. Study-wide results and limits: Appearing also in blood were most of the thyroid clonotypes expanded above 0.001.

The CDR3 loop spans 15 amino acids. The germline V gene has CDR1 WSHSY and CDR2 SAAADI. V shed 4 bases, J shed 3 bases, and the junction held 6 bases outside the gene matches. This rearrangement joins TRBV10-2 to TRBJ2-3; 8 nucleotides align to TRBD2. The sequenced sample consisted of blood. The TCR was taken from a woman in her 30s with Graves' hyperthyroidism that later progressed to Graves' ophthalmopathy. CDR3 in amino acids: CASSVPSGGTDTQYF. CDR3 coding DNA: TGCGCCAGCAGTGTTCCCAGCGGGGGTACAGATACGCAGTATTTT.